The rows below give T cell receptor beta chains drawn from one sample of a study of OX40 agonist ivuxolimab in advanced cancers. Assay used: immunoSEQ multiplex PCR; TCRdb lists only in-frame clones, some missing. The sample consists of about 48,000 clones, 83% of them appearing once. The sample here was CD4+ or CD8+ T cells sorted from blood, taken in a trial of the OX40 agonist ivuxolimab. The receptors shown here come from an adult with an advanced solid tumor such as melanoma, head and neck, liver or kidney cancer. CDR3s include the opening cysteine and the closing phenylalanine or tryptophan. Fields, in order: J gene, V gene, clone size, D gene, CDR3 DNA, CDR3 protein. D genes are given only for firm matches. Expanded clones get a size class; other rows say once, few or many, or leave the size out.

J: TRBJ1-5
V: TRBV2
size: few
D: -
DNA: TGTGCCAGCAGTGAAATGGGGCTGAGCAATCAGCCCCAGCATTTT
CDR3: CASSEMGLSNQPQHF

J: TRBJ1-2
V: TRBV6-1
size: -
D: TRBD1
DNA: TGTGCCAGCAGGGGGGGACAGGCTAGTGGCTACACCTTC
CDR3: CASRGGQASGYTF

J: TRBJ1-2
V: TRBV7-2
size: -
D: TRBD1
DNA: TGTGCCAGCAGCTTACGGGCCGGACAGGGGGCTGGCTACACCTTC
CDR3: CASSLRAGQGAGYTF

J: TRBJ2-1
V: TRBV29-1
size: -
D: -
DNA: TGCAGCGTTGAAGAATCTGCAGGTCCTAGGGGGTACAATGAGCAGTTCTTC
CDR3: CSVEESAGPRGYNEQFF

J: TRBJ2-1
V: TRBV5-1
size: once
D: TRBD2
DNA: TGCGCCAGCAGCCGAAGAACCCCCGGGACTAGCGAGCGGGAGCAGTTCTTC
CDR3: CASSRRTPGTSEREQFF

J: TRBJ1-6
V: TRBV9
size: -
D: -
DNA: TGTGCCAGCAGCGTAAACCCGGACTATAATTCACCCCTCCACTTT
CDR3: CASSVNPDYNSPLHF

J: TRBJ1-2
V: TRBV7-9
size: once
D: -
DNA: TGTGCCACCCACAGGGCAGGCCGAGTAAACTATGGCTACACCTTC
CDR3: CATHRAGRVNYGYTF

J: TRBJ2-5
V: TRBV7-9
size: -
D: -
DNA: TGTGCCAGCAGCCAACGACAGGCTGAGACCCAGTACTTC
CDR3: CASSQRQAETQYF

J: TRBJ1-1
V: TRBV7-2
size: -
D: -
DNA: TGTGCCAGCCGGATGCAGGAGAACACTGAAGCTTTCTTT
CDR3: CASRMQENTEAFF

J: TRBJ2-3
V: TRBV23-1
size: few
D: TRBD1
DNA: TGCGCCAGCAGTCAATCTGGGGACAGTGCAGATACGCAGTATTTT
CDR3: CASSQSGDSADTQYF

J: TRBJ1-4
V: TRBV30
size: once
D: -
DNA: TGTGCCTGGAGTGGACCGATAGGTGAAAAACTGTTTTTT
CDR3: CAWSGPIGEKLFF

J: TRBJ1-4
V: TRBV19
size: -
D: -
DNA: TGTGCCAGTAGTGGTCGAAGGGGAACTAATGAAAAACTGTTTTTT
CDR3: CASSGRRGTNEKLFF

J: TRBJ2-4
V: TRBV10-1
size: -
D: -
DNA: TGCGCCAGCCTGTTTGGAGCCAAAAACATTCAGTACTTC
CDR3: CASLFGAKNIQYF

J: TRBJ2-3
V: TRBV13
size: -
D: -
DNA: TGTGCCAGCAGCCCAAGTGGGCCAGATACGCAGTATTTT
CDR3: CASSPSGPDTQYF

J: TRBJ1-5
V: TRBV10-3
size: -
D: TRBD1
DNA: TGTGCCATCAGTGAGTCCGGAGGGACAGAAGGGAATCAGCCCCAGCATTTT
CDR3: CAISESGGTEGNQPQHF

J: TRBJ1-2
V: TRBV6-5
size: once
D: TRBD1
DNA: TGTGCCAGCAGTTACGCAGGGGGTAACTATGGCTACACCTTC
CDR3: CASSYAGGNYGYTF

J: TRBJ2-1
V: TRBV11-2
size: -
D: -
DNA: TGTGCCAGCAGCCCCGATGAACTAGTGCCTTCCTACAATGAGCAGTTCTTC
CDR3: CASSPDELVPSYNEQFF

J: TRBJ1-1
V: TRBV11-3
size: -
D: -
DNA: TGTGCCAGCAGCTTAGGTGGGAACACTGAAGCTTTCTTT
CDR3: CASSLGGNTEAFF

J: TRBJ2-3
V: TRBV7-2
size: -
D: -
DNA: TGTGCCAGCAGCTTAGGAAAACGTTCCGATAGCACAGATACGCAGTATTTT
CDR3: CASSLGKRSDSTDTQYF

J: TRBJ1-1
V: TRBV19
size: -
D: -
DNA: TGTGCCAGTAGTAAACGGACCGCCGGGACTGAAGCTTTCTTT
CDR3: CASSKRTAGTEAFF

J: TRBJ1-2
V: TRBV6-6
size: -
D: -
DNA: TGTGCCAGCAGCTTGGGAGGCTACACCTTC
CDR3: CASSLGGYTF

J: TRBJ2-3
V: TRBV7-9
size: -
D: TRBD2
DNA: TGTGCCAGCAGCTTAGTTGGGCGGGGGAGCACAGATACGCAGTATTTT
CDR3: CASSLVGRGSTDTQYF

J: TRBJ2-5
V: TRBV9
size: -
D: -
DNA: TGTGCCAGCAGCCCCACCTCCGGGGAGACCCAGTACTTC
CDR3: CASSPTSGETQYF

J: TRBJ1-1
V: TRBV18
size: -
D: -
DNA: TGTGCCAGCTCAGTTCCGGGGGGGAACACTGAAGCTTTCTTT
CDR3: CASSVPGGNTEAFF

J: TRBJ1-4
V: TRBV19
size: -
D: TRBD1
DNA: TGTGCCAGTAGTATAGGACAGGGAACGGCCCGGTATTTTTTT
CDR3: CASSIGQGTARYFF

J: TRBJ1-3
V: TRBV9
size: -
D: -
DNA: TGTGCCAGCAGCGTAGCGGGAGGGGGAAACACCATATATTTT
CDR3: CASSVAGGGNTIYF

J: TRBJ1-2
V: TRBV7-2
size: -
D: TRBD1
DNA: TGTGCCAGCAGCCCCCGGACAGGGGCAGGGCCGGGCTACACCTTC
CDR3: CASSPRTGAGPGYTF

J: TRBJ2-7
V: TRBV7-2
size: once
D: TRBD2
DNA: TGTGCCAGCAGTCAAGAGCCTAGCGGGGCCAGAAGCGAGCAGTACTTC
CDR3: CASSQEPSGARSEQYF

J: TRBJ2-6
V: TRBV5-1
size: -
D: -
DNA: TGCGCCAGCAGCTTGGACCGGAGCTCTGGGGCCAACGTCCTGACTTTC
CDR3: CASSLDRSSGANVLTF

J: TRBJ2-7
V: TRBV2
size: -
D: -
DNA: TGTGCCAGCAGAGGGGAGAGTTCCTACGAGCAGTACTTC
CDR3: CASRGESSYEQYF

J: TRBJ2-1
V: TRBV9
size: -
D: TRBD2
DNA: TGTGCCAGCAGCCTCACTAGCGGGGGTTATGAGCAGTTCTTC
CDR3: CASSLTSGGYEQFF

J: TRBJ2-7
V: TRBV9
size: -
D: -
DNA: TGTGCCAGCAGCCATGGACAGAGCCCCTACGAGCAGTACTTC
CDR3: CASSHGQSPYEQYF

J: TRBJ2-3
V: TRBV29-1
size: once
D: TRBD2
DNA: TGCAGCGTGCCCGGGACTAGCGGGGGCGGGGATACGCAGTATTTT
CDR3: CSVPGTSGGGDTQYF

J: TRBJ1-5
V: TRBV6-5
size: -
D: -
DNA: TGTGCCAGCAGTTCCCTCGGGGGATCTCTCGCGCCCCAGCATTTT
CDR3: CASSSLGGSLAPQHF

J: TRBJ1-1
V: TRBV7-2
size: -
D: -
DNA: TGTGCCAGCAGCTCCCCCTTTGGGGGCTTAGTCCCTGAAGCTTTCTTT
CDR3: CASSSPFGGLVPEAFF

J: TRBJ2-1
V: TRBV10-1
size: -
D: -
DNA: TGCGCCAGCAGTGAATCAGGGGGGCGGTACAATGAGCAGTTCTTC
CDR3: CASSESGGRYNEQFF

J: TRBJ2-3
V: TRBV19
size: -
D: -
DNA: TGTGCCACCCAATTGGGGGGAACCGATACGCAGTATTTT
CDR3: CATQLGGTDTQYF

J: TRBJ2-3
V: TRBV7-8
size: -
D: TRBD2
DNA: TGTGCCAGCAGCTTAGCGTCGATAGTCGCGGGGGGTACAGATACGCAGTATTTT
CDR3: CASSLASIVAGGTDTQYF

J: TRBJ1-2
V: TRBV19
size: -
D: -
DNA: TGTGCCAGTAGTCGTTCGGCAGGGAGTAACTATGGCTACACCTTC
CDR3: CASSRSAGSNYGYTF

J: TRBJ2-3
V: TRBV27
size: few
D: -
DNA: TGTGCCAGCAGTTTCCAGGGGATTGGGACAGATACGCAGTATTTT
CDR3: CASSFQGIGTDTQYF

J: TRBJ1-2
V: TRBV6-1
size: -
D: -
DNA: TGTGCCCAAGAGAGAGAGGGACGACTGGGCTACACCTTC
CDR3: CAQEREGRLGYTF

J: TRBJ1-3
V: TRBV6-6
size: -
D: TRBD1
DNA: TGTGCCAGCAGCAACAGGGGCTTTGGCTCGGGAAACACCATATATTTT
CDR3: CASSNRGFGSGNTIYF

J: TRBJ1-2
V: TRBV7-2
size: -
D: -
DNA: TGTGCCAGCAGGTTTGATGTCTATGGCTACACCTTC
CDR3: CASRFDVYGYTF

J: TRBJ2-2
V: TRBV2
size: once
D: -
DNA: TGTGCCAGCAGTGAAGGGATTTTCACCGGGGAGCTGTTTTTT
CDR3: CASSEGIFTGELFF

J: TRBJ2-7
V: TRBV6-4
size: -
D: TRBD1
DNA: TGTGCCAGCAGCCAGACTGTAGGACAGGGAACCGAGCAGTACTTC
CDR3: CASSQTVGQGTEQYF

J: TRBJ2-2
V: TRBV7-9
size: -
D: -
DNA: TGTGCCAGCAGCTACCGGACAAGGCGCGGCGGGGAGCTGTTTTTT
CDR3: CASSYRTRRGGELFF

J: TRBJ2-1
V: TRBV9
size: -
D: TRBD1
DNA: TGTGCCAGCAGCCTCCGGGACAGTTACAATGAGCAGTTCTTC
CDR3: CASSLRDSYNEQFF

J: TRBJ1-4
V: TRBV10-3
size: -
D: TRBD1
DNA: TGTGCCATCAGTGCGACAGGGGGAGAAAAACTGTTTTTT
CDR3: CAISATGGEKLFF

J: TRBJ2-1
V: TRBV2
size: -
D: -
DNA: TGTGCCAGCAGTCGGGACTCTATCAATGAGCAGTTCTTC
CDR3: CASSRDSINEQFF

J: TRBJ2-7
V: TRBV5-8
size: -
D: -
DNA: TGTGCCAGCAGCCTGGACACCCCCTACGAGCAGTACTTC
CDR3: CASSLDTPYEQYF

J: TRBJ1-6
V: TRBV6-5
size: few
D: TRBD1
DNA: TGTGCCAGCAGCAGGGGGGGGAATTCACCCCTCCACTTT
CDR3: CASSRGGNSPLHF

J: TRBJ1-2
V: TRBV5-1
size: -
D: -
DNA: TGCGCCAGCAGCTTGCAGGGTACGGATGGCTACACCTTC
CDR3: CASSLQGTDGYTF

J: TRBJ2-7
V: TRBV27
size: -
D: TRBD1
DNA: TGTGCCAGCAGTTTAACCAGGGGGCGGGTCTCCTACGAGCAGTACTTC
CDR3: CASSLTRGRVSYEQYF

J: TRBJ2-3
V: TRBV4-2
size: -
D: TRBD1
DNA: TGTGCCAGCAGCCAAGAAGACAGGGTCGGCACAGATACGCAGTATTTT
CDR3: CASSQEDRVGTDTQYF

J: TRBJ1-1
V: TRBV6-1
size: -
D: TRBD1
DNA: TGTGCCAGTCGCCCGGGACAGGGTTGGGGCACTGAAGCTTTCTTT
CDR3: CASRPGQGWGTEAFF